Listed here is a single T cell receptor (beta chain). Its specificity is not known. This specimen belongs to a study of T cell responses to AZD1222 COVID-19 vaccine. The CDR3 is made up of 15 amino acids. CDR1 SGHTA and CDR2 FQGNSA come from the germline V gene. Trimming at V came to 6 bases and at J to 2 bases, leaving 7 bases not matched to a gene. Clones were read by immunoSEQ multiplex PCR, and TCRdb kept only the in-frame ones, dropping some. The repertoire holds over 150,000 clones, with 80% to 95% as singletons. The study's findings and limits: Every sample of the repertoires postdated the peak T cell response. Donors in the cohort were predominantly white British and more often female, and clonal diversity was possibly underestimated. Nearly half of spike-specific TCRs reportedly go after variant regions that carry no mutations.

Whether given at about 4 or about 12 weeks, second doses were pooled. This receptor was identified in an adult who received the AZD1222 COVID-19 vaccine. The chain has TRBV7-2 and TRBJ2-5; TRBD2 aligns across 9 bases. This material consisted of peripheral blood, taken 28 days after the second AZD1222 dose. The CDR3 nucleotides read TGTGCCAGCAGTCCAGCGGGGGGCCGACAAGAGACCCAGTACTTC. Its protein is CASSPAGGRQETQYF.